Below are 26 T cell receptor beta chains sequenced from a single sample in a study of cytotoxic CD8 clonotypes in ibrutinib-treated CLL. Some clones are missing from TCRdb's copy, which holds only in-frame ones; the method was immunoSEQ multiplex PCR. The sample has more than 200,000 clones, under 75% seen once; the top ten hold 15%. The starting material was PBMCs, obtained after 24 months of ibrutinib treatment. The receptors originated from a human donor with chronic lymphocytic leukemia.

As regards this clone: This specimen includes other DNA sequences encoding the same CDR3. The J gene is TRBJ2-2, the V gene TRBV7-3, with D unclear. The germline V and J ends were trimmed by 1 base and 1 base, with 4 bases remaining between them. The CDR3 has 14 amino acids. CDR1 is SGHTA, CDR2 FQGTGA, per germline. CDR3 residues: CASSLSGNTGELFF. CDR3 nucleotides: TGTGCCAGCAGCTTAAGCGGGAACACCGGGGAGCTGTTTTTT. The full variable domain, rest sourced from reference TRBV7-3 and TRBJ2-2, is GAGVSQTPSNKVTEKGKYVELRCDPISGHTALYWYRQSLGQGPEFLIYFQGTGAADDSGLPNDRFFAVRPEGSVSTLKIQRTERGDSAVYLCASSLSGNTGELFFGEGSRLTVL.

This clone was counted a single time. The V and J genes are TRBV19 and TRBJ1-1; 7 bases line up with TRBD1. The junction had 6 bases not matched to a gene; V was cut back by 8 bases and J by 3 bases. Germline CDR1 reads LNHDA; CDR2 reads SQIVND (reference sequence). The length of the CDR3 is 13 residues. In nucleotides, the CDR3 is TGTGCCAGTGAGGGAGGGACAGACACTGAAGCTTTCTTT. Translating it yields CASEGGTDTEAFF.

Remarks on this clone: This clone may be a read error of a much larger clone one base away. The chain combines TRBV15 with TRBJ1-4, with D uncertain. Germline V gene lookup returns CDR1 LNHNV and CDR2 YYDKDF (reference sequence). This CDR3 is 15 amino acids long. The CDR3 protein is CVTSRPVATNEKLFF. DNA for the CDR3: TGTGTCACCAGCCGACCAGTTGCAACTAATGAAAAACTGTTTTTT.

The chain couples TRBV7-3 to TRBJ1-1; D may be TRBD1 (6 bases). V dropped 1 base and J dropped 1 base, with 10 bases sitting between them. The CDR3 has 15 amino acids. Germline V gives CDR1 SGHTA, CDR2 FQGTGA. CDR3 DNA sequence: TGTGCCAGCAGCTTAAGGGGGGGCCAGAACACTGAAGCTTTCTTT. This translates into CASSLRGGQNTEAFF.

V usage is TRBV5-1 and J usage is TRBJ2-5; perhaps TRBD1 as D (5 bases). The germline V and J ends were trimmed by 4 bases and 1 base, with 14 bases remaining between them. There are 15 residues in the CDR3. Per the germline V gene, CDR1 is SGHRS and CDR2 is YFSETQ. The CDR3 protein is CASSTQTDSQETQYF. DNA of the CDR3: TGCGCCAGCAGCACACAGACAGACAGCCAAGAGACCCAGTACTTC.

The rearrangement links TRBV11-3 to TRBJ1-5, with D hard to call. The CDR3 extends over 11 amino acids. The germline CDR1 and CDR2 sequences are SGHNT and YENEEA. V lost 9 bases, J lost 3 bases, and 6 bases lay in between. CDR3 sequence: CASPNNQPQHF. CDR3 nucleotides: TGTGCCAGTCCGAACAATCAGCCCCAGCATTTT.

This chain connects TRBV10-3 to TRBJ2-1; maybe TRBD2 (5 bases). V was trimmed by 6 bases and J by 5 bases, leaving 11 bases between them. This CDR3 region has 13 residues. Looked up from germline, CDR1 is ENHRY and CDR2 is SYGVKD. DNA for the CDR3: TGTGCCATCAGGGTGAGTAGCGACAATGAGCAGTTCTTC. Its protein product is CAIRVSSDNEQFF.

V gene TRBV5-1 combines with J gene TRBJ2-2; D gene ambiguous. There are 14 residues in the CDR3. V lost 7 bases and J lost 1, with 11 bases in between. Germline CDR1 reads SGHRS; CDR2 reads YFSETQ. Written as DNA, the CDR3 is TGCGCCAGCGTCAAGGACCTGAACACCGGGGAGCTGTTTTTT. It encodes CASVKDLNTGELFF.

The chain has TRBV5-6 and TRBJ2-7; D is ambiguous. V lost 0 bases to trimming and J lost 2 bases, with 12 bases between them. Germline CDR1 reads SGHDT; CDR2 reads YYEEEE. There are 15 residues in the CDR3. The CDR3 bases are TGTGCCAGCAGCTTGGATCCTCGGGCCCCCTACGAGCAGTACTTC. Encoded protein: CASSLDPRAPYEQYF.

This clone showed up just once. The chain joins TRBV9 to TRBJ2-5, with a weak D call TRBD2 (6 bases). Germline CDR1 reads SGDLS; CDR2 reads YYNGEE. This CDR3 spans 14 amino acids. V was clipped by 3 bases and J by 5 bases, with 14 bases between them. CDR3 protein: CASSADLALETQYF. CDR3 nucleotide sequence: TGTGCCAGCAGCGCAGATCTAGCGCTTGAGACCCAGTACTTC.

The J gene is TRBJ2-5, the V gene TRBV11-2; no clear D gene. CDR3 length: 12 amino acids. Germline assignment: CDR1 SGHAT and CDR2 FQNNGV. V lost 5 bases and J 0 bases, leaving 4 bases between the germline ends. The CDR3 region is CASSLNQETQYF. The CDR3 DNA follows: TGTGCCAGCAGCCTCAACCAAGAGACCCAGTACTTC.

The chain joins TRBV9 to TRBJ2-7, with 10 bases lining up with TRBD2. This CDR3 has 14 residues. The trim removed 2 bases at V and 10 bases at J, leaving 9 bases unmatched. CDR1 is SGDLS, CDR2 YYNGEE, per germline. The CDR3 DNA reads as TGTGCCAGCAGCGTTCTGGAGCGGGGGGGCAAACAGTACTTC. Its translation is CASSVLERGGKQYF.

The chain joins TRBV9 to TRBJ2-1, with D unclear. The length of the CDR3 is 12 residues. Trimming removed 4 bases at V and 9 bases at J, with 11 bases between. Germline assignment: CDR1 SGDLS and CDR2 YYNGEE. CDR3 sequence: CASSPSDGEQFF. CDR3 DNA: TGTGCCAGCAGCCCCTCGGATGGTGAGCAGTTCTTC.

The chain joins TRBV5-1 to TRBJ2-5; 9 bases are shared with TRBD1. CDR3 length: 14 residues. The germline CDR1 and CDR2 sequences are SGHRS and YFSETQ. The junction had 3 bases not matched to a gene; V was cut back by 3 bases and J by 3 bases. The CDR3: CASSSRDREETQYF. CDR3 sequence (DNA): TGCGCCAGCAGCTCCCGGGACAGGGAAGAGACCCAGTACTTC.

The chain combines TRBV14 with TRBJ2-7; 8 positions match TRBD2. The CDR3 runs 13 residues. Germline V gene lookup returns CDR1 SGHDN and CDR2 FVKESK. V was pared by 3 bases and J by 12 bases, with 10 bases of the junction left unmatched. CDR3 bases: TGTGCCAGCAGCCATGGGACGGGCGGGGGGCTGTACTTC. It yields the protein CASSHGTGGGLYF.

V and J are TRBV9 and TRBJ1-2, with unresolved D. The CDR3 is 13 residues long. Germline V gene data show CDR1 as SGDLS and CDR2 as YYNGEE. V gave up 0 bases and J gave up 1 base, with 4 bases separating them. CDR3 region: CASSVDSNYGYTF. In nucleotides, the CDR3 is TGTGCCAGCAGCGTAGATAGTAACTATGGCTACACCTTC.

This rearrangement joins TRBV7-9 to TRBJ2-7; perhaps TRBD1 as D (6 bases). V was trimmed by 4 bases and J by 3 bases, leaving 19 bases between them. Germline V gene lookup returns CDR1 SEHNR and CDR2 FQNEAQ (reference sequence). The CDR3 has 16 residues. CDR3 bases: TGTGCCAGCAGCTCGTCCCATGGACAGCCATTCTACGAGCAGTACTTC. Translation: CASSSSHGQPFYEQYF.

The rearrangement joins TRBV11-1 to TRBJ2-2; D gene uncertain. Germline V CDR1 and CDR2: SGHAT, FQDESV (reference sequence). Between the trimmed V and J ends, which lost 1 base and 2 bases, there was a span of 5 bases. There are 14 residues in the CDR3. CDR3 region: CASSLGDNTGELFF. The CDR3 DNA sequence: TGTGCCAGCAGCTTAGGGGATAACACCGGGGAGCTGTTTTTT.

This clone was recorded a few times. The chain uses TRBV11-2 and TRBJ1-1, with 8 bases aligning to TRBD1. V shed 4 bases and J 1 base; nucleotides not matched to a gene: 5. This CDR3 comprises 15 residues. Germline lookup yields CDR1 SGHAT and CDR2 FQNNGV. The CDR3 reads CASSWRTGPNTEAFF. The CDR3, as DNA: TGTGCCAGCAGCTGGCGGACAGGGCCGAACACTGAAGCTTTCTTT.

The chain combines TRBV29-1 with TRBJ2-5; D is perhaps TRBD1 (6 bases). This CDR3 contains 13 residues. V lost 3 bases and J 5 bases, leaving 13 bases between the germline ends. Germline V gene sequence: CDR1 SQVTM, CDR2 ANQGSEA. This CDR3 is CSVDLGAWETQYF. The CDR3, as DNA: TGCAGCGTTGATCTGGGGGCGTGGGAGACCCAGTACTTC.

This clone has a handful of counts. The chain is built from TRBV27 and TRBJ2-3; possibly TRBD1 for D (7 bases). Germline values: CDR1 MNHEY, CDR2 SMNVEV (reference sequence). This CDR3 is built from 13 residues. V was cut by 4 bases and J by 6 bases, with 11 bases left in between. DNA of the CDR3: TGTGCCAGCAGTTCCAGGGGGGAGGATACGCAGTATTTT. Protein: CASSSRGEDTQYF.

The chain combines TRBV27 with TRBJ2-7; 11 bases align to TRBD1. The germline gives CDR1 MNHEY, CDR2 SMNVEV (reference sequence). CDR3 length: 14 residues. Losses at the gene ends were 8 bases for V and 3 bases for J; bases not matched to a gene: 6. The CDR3 is CASATGTGGYEQYF. CDR3 sequence (DNA): TGTGCCAGCGCGACCGGGACAGGGGGCTACGAGCAGTACTTC.

J is TRBJ2-5 and V is TRBV29-1, with a possible D match to TRBD1 (7 bases). The V end was cut by 6 bases, the J end by 5 bases, with 16 bases between. CDR3 length: 13 amino acids. The germline V gene has CDR1 SQVTM and CDR2 ANQGSEA. The CDR3 protein is CSVPGGKRETQYF. The CDR3 DNA sequence: TGCAGCGTCCCAGGGGGGAAGAGGGAGACCCAGTACTTC.

This rearrangement joins TRBV7-9 to TRBJ2-1, with D uncertain. V gave up 5 bases and J gave up 5 bases, with 16 bases separating them. Per the germline V gene, CDR1 is SEHNR and CDR2 is FQNEAQ (reference sequence). The CDR3 totals 15 residues. Here the CDR3 reads CASSLILDQNNEQFF. The DNA for the CDR3 is TGTGCCAGCAGCCTGATTCTGGACCAAAACAATGAGCAGTTCTTC.

The J gene is TRBJ2-7, the V gene TRBV15, with TRBD2 as a possible D gene (6 bases). Germline lookup yields CDR1 LNHNV and CDR2 YYDKDF (reference sequence). The ends were cut back, 8 bases at V and 3 bases at J, with 8 bases in the middle. This CDR3 is 11 amino acids long. This CDR3 is CATSEGYEQYF. The CDR3 region has the DNA TGTGCCACCTCGGAGGGCTACGAGCAGTACTTC.

The chain uses TRBV9 and TRBJ2-3; weak D call: TRBD1 (6 bases). The CDR3 is made up of 15 amino acids. The germline CDR1 and CDR2 sequences are SGDLS and YYNGEE. Between the trimmed V and J ends, which lost 4 bases and 4 bases, there was a span of 16 bases. CDR3 sequence reads: CASSQKGVAADTQYF. DNA for the CDR3: TGTGCCAGCAGCCAGAAGGGGGTTGCTGCAGATACGCAGTATTTT. Full variable domain (missing parts from reference TRBV9 and TRBJ2-3): DSGVTQTPKHLITATGQRVTLRCSPRSGDLSVYWYQQSLDQGLQFLIQYYNGEERAKGNILERFSAQQFPDLHSELNLSSLELGDSALYFCASSQKGVAADTQYFGPGTRLTVL.